The T cell receptor beta chain under discussion was sequenced for a study of T cell repertoires in cytomegalovirus infection. TCRdb ran MiXCR on the reads and lists one entry per CDR3 protein. The sample has about 260,000 distinct CDR3 sequences, approximately 14% seen once. The ends lost 4 bases at V and 3 bases at J; junction bases unmatched: 5. Germline loops: CDR1 SGHDT, CDR2 YYEEEE. The CDR3 extends over 14 amino acids. This clonotype was detected many times. The sequencing input was PBMCs. The receptor comes from a human donor in good health (CMV status not recorded). Some clones in this sample may be carry-over from other donors' samples. J is TRBJ2-5 and V is TRBV5-6; 8 nucleotides align to TRBD1. The CDR3 protein is CASSKGQDEETQYF. The CDR3 DNA reads as TGTGCCAGCAGCAAGGGACAGGATGAAGAGACCCAGTACTTC.